This T cell receptor beta chain was identified during a study of CD8 T cells in Susac syndrome. Germline CDR1 LGHNA, CDR2 YSLEER. Trimming cost V 1 base and J 0 bases, with 16 bases left between them. The length of the CDR3 is 17 residues. Overall study results and limits: It was acknowledged in the study that its TCR sequencing and HLA analysis involved a relatively small number of individuals.

Sequencing of TCR beta drew on CD8+ and CD4+ T cells from blood. TEMRA cells were FACS-enriched, with CD8+ and CD4+ T cells isolated negatively. RNA totalling about 0.5 to 1 ug underwent reverse transcription with random hexamers. Amplification of TCR beta CDR3 by immunoSEQ multiplex PCR spanned 54 Vbeta and 13 Jbeta. TCRdb reprocessed the immunoSEQ multiplex PCR reads via MiXCR and lists one record per CDR3 protein. Among approximately 170,000 distinct CDR3 sequences, 94% were seen once, and the ten largest hold about 0.095%. With respect to this clonotype: Its antigen remains unknown.

Sequenced: CD4+ T cells from PBMCs. The sequence was obtained from a human donor with multiple sclerosis. The chain carries TRBV4-3 and TRBJ2-7; D possibly uses TRBD1 or TRBD2 (5 bases each). Here the CDR3 DNA reads TGCGCCAGCAGCCAAGCTCTCGGGACCGAAATCTCCTACGAGCAGTACTTC. Translated, it gives CASSQALGTEISYEQYF.